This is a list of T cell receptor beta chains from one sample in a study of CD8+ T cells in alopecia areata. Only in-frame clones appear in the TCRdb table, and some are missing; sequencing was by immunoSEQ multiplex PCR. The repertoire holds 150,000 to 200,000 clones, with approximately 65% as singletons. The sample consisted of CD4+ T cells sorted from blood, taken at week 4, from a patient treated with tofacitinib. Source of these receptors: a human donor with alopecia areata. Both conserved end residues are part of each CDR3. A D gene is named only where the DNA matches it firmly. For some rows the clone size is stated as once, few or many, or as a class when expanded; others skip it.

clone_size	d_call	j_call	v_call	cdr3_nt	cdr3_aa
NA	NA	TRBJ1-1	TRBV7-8	TGTGCCAGCAGCTTCCAGGACAGCAACACTGAAGCTTTCTTT	CASSFQDSNTEAFF
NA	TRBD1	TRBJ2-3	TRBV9	TGTGCCAGCAGCGGGCGGGGGACAGGGTCCGCAGATACGCAGTATTTT	CASSGRGTGSADTQYF
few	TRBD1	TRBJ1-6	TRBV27	TGTGCCAGCAGTTGGACAGGGGGGAAGAATTCACCCCTCCACTTT	CASSWTGGKNSPLHF
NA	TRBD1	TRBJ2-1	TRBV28	TGTGCCAGCAGCTTTTGGGACAGGGTACATGAGCAGTTCTTC	CASSFWDRVHEQFF
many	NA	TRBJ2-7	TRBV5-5	TGTGCCAGCAGCTTGGAAGGGGGAGGCGAGCAGTACTTC	CASSLEGGGEQYF
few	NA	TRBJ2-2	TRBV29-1	TGCAGCGTTTCAACAGGTTACACCGGGGAGCTGTTTTTT	CSVSTGYTGELFF
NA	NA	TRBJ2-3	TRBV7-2	TGTGCCAGCAGCCCCGGGGCCACAGATACGCAGTATTTT	CASSPGATDTQYF
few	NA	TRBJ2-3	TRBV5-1	TGCGCCAGCAGCTCTCAGGGAGATACGCAGTATTTT	CASSSQGDTQYF
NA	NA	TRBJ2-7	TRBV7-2	TGTGCCAGCAGCTTCGGGTCCTACGAGCAGTACTTC	CASSFGSYEQYF
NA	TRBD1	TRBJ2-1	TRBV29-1	TGCAGCGTTGTACAGGGGAGCTCCTACAATGAGCAGTTCTTC	CSVVQGSSYNEQFF
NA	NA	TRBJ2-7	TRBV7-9	TGTGCCAGCAGCCGGGACGTAGGAGAGCAGTACTTC	CASSRDVGEQYF
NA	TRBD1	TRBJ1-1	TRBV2	TGTGCCAGCACTGGCAGGGGGCATGAAGCTTTCTTT	CASTGRGHEAFF
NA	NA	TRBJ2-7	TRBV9	TGTGCCAGCAGCGTAGCAGGGGCAGCCTACGAGCAGTACTTC	CASSVAGAAYEQYF
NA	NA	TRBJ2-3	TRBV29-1	TGCAGCGTGGGGCGGGGACCAGATACGCAGTATTTT	CSVGRGPDTQYF
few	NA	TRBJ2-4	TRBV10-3	TGTGCCATCAGTGATATTGGAGTTGGCATTCAGTACTTC	CAISDIGVGIQYF
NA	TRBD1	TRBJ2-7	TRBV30	TGTGCCTGGAGTGTAGGCGGGACAGGTCCCTACGAGCAGTACTTC	CAWSVGGTGPYEQYF
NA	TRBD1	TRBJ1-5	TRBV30	TGTGCCTGGAGTCCTCGGTGGGAGGGGGCGAACAATCAGCCCCAGCATTTT	CAWSPRWEGANNQPQHF
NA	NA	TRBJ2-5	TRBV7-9	TGTGCCAGCAGCCAGGGGACATCTCAAGAGACCCAGTACTTC	CASSQGTSQETQYF
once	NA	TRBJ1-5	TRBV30	TGTGCCTGGAGTGGGACAAGCAATCAGCCCCAGCATTTT	CAWSGTSNQPQHF
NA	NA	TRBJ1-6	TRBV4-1	TGCGCCAGCAGCCAAGTGTCAGGGGAGAGGGCACCCCTCCACTTT	CASSQVSGERAPLHF